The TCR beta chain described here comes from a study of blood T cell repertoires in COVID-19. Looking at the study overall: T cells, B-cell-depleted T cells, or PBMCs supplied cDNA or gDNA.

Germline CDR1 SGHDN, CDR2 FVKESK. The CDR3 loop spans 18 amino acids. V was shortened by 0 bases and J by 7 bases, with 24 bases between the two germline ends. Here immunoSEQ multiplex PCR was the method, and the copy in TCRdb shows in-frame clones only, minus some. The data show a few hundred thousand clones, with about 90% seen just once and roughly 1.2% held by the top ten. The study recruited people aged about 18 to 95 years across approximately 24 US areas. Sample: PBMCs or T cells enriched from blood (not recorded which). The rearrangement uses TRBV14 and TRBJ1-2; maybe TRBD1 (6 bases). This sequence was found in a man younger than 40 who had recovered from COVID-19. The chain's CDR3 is CASSQDAGGTPLEGGYTF. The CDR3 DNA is TGTGCCAGCAGCCAAGATGCCGGGGGGACACCCCTAGAGGGTGGCTACACCTTC.